This paragraph covers one T cell receptor beta chain sequence. TCRdb re-called the 5' RACE reads through MiXCR, storing one row per CDR3 protein. In the table there are 110,000 or so distinct CDR3 sequences, approximately 11% of which are singletons. This sample is part of a study of spatial heterogeneity in lung cancer. Time point meaning: blood at routine non-recurrence follow-up after resection. V dropped 1 base and J dropped 2 bases, with 15 bases sitting between them. Germline CDR1 is SGHNT and CDR2 is YENEEA. The CDR3 loop spans 17 amino acids. The chain couples TRBV11-3 to TRBJ2-1; a weak D match, TRBD2 (6 bases). The clonotype was recovered from a female donor with early-stage non-small cell lung cancer. Sample: PBMCs, taken at follow-up. CDR3 residues: CASSLGTSSVPYNEQFF. The DNA for the CDR3 is TGTGCCAGCAGCTTAGGGACCTCTAGCGTCCCCTACAATGAGCAGTTCTTC.